A selection of T cell receptor beta chains follows, all from one sample in a study of T cell responses to AZD1222 COVID-19 vaccine. The protocol was immunoSEQ multiplex PCR, while the TCRdb copy is restricted to in-frame clones and leaves out a portion. The data show about 92,000 clones, roughly nine tenths seen once. The specimen was peripheral blood, collected on day 0 of AZD1222 vaccination. The receptors originated from an adult in good health. CDR3s include the opening cysteine and the closing phenylalanine or tryptophan. Fields, in order: clone size, D gene, V gene, J gene, CDR3 length, CDR3 DNA, CDR3 protein. D genes are given only for firm matches. Expanded clones are given a class, and other clones once, few, many or no size at all.

clone_size: .
d_call: .
v_call: TRBV27
j_call: TRBJ2-7
cdr3_length: 13
cdr3_nt: TGTGCCAGCAGTTTAGGGGGGCGAGACGAGCAGTACTTC
cdr3_aa: CASSLGGRDEQYF

clone_size: .
d_call: .
v_call: TRBV10-2
j_call: TRBJ1-1
cdr3_length: 13
cdr3_nt: TGCGCCAGCGGGCGGACAGCCAACACTGAAGCTTTCTTT
cdr3_aa: CASGRTANTEAFF

clone_size: .
d_call: TRBD1
v_call: TRBV9
j_call: TRBJ2-7
cdr3_length: 12
cdr3_nt: TGTGCCAGCAGCCCGGGACAGTACGAGCAGTACTTC
cdr3_aa: CASSPGQYEQYF

clone_size: .
d_call: .
v_call: TRBV11-2
j_call: TRBJ1-2
cdr3_length: 15
cdr3_nt: TGTGCCAGCAGCTTAACGGGGCGGGGATACTATGGCTACACCTTC
cdr3_aa: CASSLTGRGYYGYTF

clone_size: .
d_call: TRBD2
v_call: TRBV27
j_call: TRBJ2-7
cdr3_length: 14
cdr3_nt: TGTGCCAGCAAGGTACTAGCGGGCTCCTACGAGCAGTACTTC
cdr3_aa: CASKVLAGSYEQYF

clone_size: .
d_call: TRBD2
v_call: TRBV5-8
j_call: TRBJ2-2
cdr3_length: 15
cdr3_nt: TGTGCCAGCAGCTTTCTAGCGGGAGGGACCGGGGAGCTGTTTTTT
cdr3_aa: CASSFLAGGTGELFF

clone_size: .
d_call: .
v_call: TRBV4-2
j_call: TRBJ2-3
cdr3_length: 14
cdr3_nt: TGTGCCAGCAGCCAAGGACTACTGGGCGATACGCAGTATTTT
cdr3_aa: CASSQGLLGDTQYF

clone_size: .
d_call: .
v_call: TRBV27
j_call: TRBJ2-3
cdr3_length: 17
cdr3_nt: TGTGCCAGCAGTGCGTTAAACAGGGTTCCGAGCACAGATACGCAGTATTTT
cdr3_aa: CASSALNRVPSTDTQYF

clone_size: .
d_call: .
v_call: TRBV6-2/TRBV6-3
j_call: TRBJ2-1
cdr3_length: 12
cdr3_nt: TGTGCCAGCAGTCATACTAGGAATGAGCAGTTCTTC
cdr3_aa: CASSHTRNEQFF

clone_size: .
d_call: .
v_call: TRBV7-3
j_call: TRBJ1-3
cdr3_length: 14
cdr3_nt: TGTGCCAGCAGCGCAATCGGCTCTGGAAACACCATATATTTT
cdr3_aa: CASSAIGSGNTIYF

clone_size: .
d_call: TRBD1
v_call: TRBV11-2
j_call: TRBJ1-1
cdr3_length: 17
cdr3_nt: TGTGCCAGCAGCTTTGGACAGGGGGTTCGAGGGAACACTGAAGCTTTCTTT
cdr3_aa: CASSFGQGVRGNTEAFF

clone_size: .
d_call: TRBD1
v_call: TRBV5-1
j_call: TRBJ2-5
cdr3_length: 15
cdr3_nt: TGCGCCAGCAGCCGACAGGGTGGGGGCGAAGAGACCCAGTACTTC
cdr3_aa: CASSRQGGGEETQYF

clone_size: few
d_call: .
v_call: TRBV7-9
j_call: TRBJ1-5
cdr3_length: 17
cdr3_nt: TGTGCCAGCAGCACAGAGGGCAGAGGGAAGGGCAATCAGCCCCAGCATTTT
cdr3_aa: CASSTEGRGKGNQPQHF

clone_size: .
d_call: .
v_call: TRBV30
j_call: TRBJ1-1
cdr3_length: 12
cdr3_nt: TGTGCCTGGAGGAGGAAAGGCACTGAAGCTTTCTTT
cdr3_aa: CAWRRKGTEAFF

clone_size: .
d_call: .
v_call: TRBV19
j_call: TRBJ1-5
cdr3_length: 10
cdr3_nt: TGTGCCAGCTATCAGCGGCCCCAGCATTTT
cdr3_aa: CASYQRPQHF

clone_size: .
d_call: .
v_call: TRBV9
j_call: TRBJ1-5
cdr3_length: 14
cdr3_nt: TGTGCCAGCAGCGTAGAGGCCGGGGGACAGCCCCAGCATTTT
cdr3_aa: CASSVEAGGQPQHF

clone_size: once
d_call: .
v_call: TRBV19
j_call: TRBJ1-3
cdr3_length: 14
cdr3_nt: TGTGCCAGTAGACCAGCAGGGGAAGGAAACACCATATATTTT
cdr3_aa: CASRPAGEGNTIYF

clone_size: .
d_call: .
v_call: TRBV4-1
j_call: TRBJ1-4
cdr3_length: 20
cdr3_nt: TGCGCCAGCAGCCAAGGGCGACACAGGTCAGAGCCCGCAACTAATGAAAAACTGTTTTTT
cdr3_aa: CASSQGRHRSEPATNEKLFF

clone_size: .
d_call: TRBD1
v_call: TRBV5-1
j_call: TRBJ1-2
cdr3_length: 14
cdr3_nt: TGCGCCAGCAGCGGATCGGGACAGGACCTTGGCTACACCTTC
cdr3_aa: CASSGSGQDLGYTF

clone_size: .
d_call: TRBD1
v_call: TRBV25-1
j_call: TRBJ2-7
cdr3_length: 13
cdr3_nt: TGTGCCAGCAGTGAGGACAGGGACCACGAGCAGTACTTC
cdr3_aa: CASSEDRDHEQYF

clone_size: .
d_call: .
v_call: TRBV9
j_call: TRBJ1-3
cdr3_length: 14
cdr3_nt: TGTGCCAGCAGCGTACAGGGCTCTGGAAACACCATATATTTT
cdr3_aa: CASSVQGSGNTIYF

clone_size: .
d_call: .
v_call: TRBV28
j_call: TRBJ1-1
cdr3_length: 12
cdr3_nt: TGTGCCAGCACCAAGTGGGACACTGAAGCTTTCTTT
cdr3_aa: CASTKWDTEAFF

clone_size: once
d_call: TRBD1
v_call: TRBV28
j_call: TRBJ1-1
cdr3_length: 16
cdr3_nt: TGTGCCAGCATTTCAGGGGGCGCAGATGTTGGCACTGAAGCTTTCTTT
cdr3_aa: CASISGGADVGTEAFF

clone_size: .
d_call: TRBD1
v_call: TRBV7-9
j_call: TRBJ1-4
cdr3_length: 13
cdr3_nt: TGTGCCAGCAGCTACAGGGGGCATGAAAAACTGTTTTTT
cdr3_aa: CASSYRGHEKLFF

clone_size: .
d_call: .
v_call: TRBV11-3
j_call: TRBJ2-7
cdr3_length: 14
cdr3_nt: TGTGCCAGCAGCTCTCGGGCGGACTCCTACGAGCAGTACTTC
cdr3_aa: CASSSRADSYEQYF

clone_size: once
d_call: .
v_call: TRBV4-3
j_call: TRBJ1-3
cdr3_length: 18
cdr3_nt: TGCGCCAGCAGCCAAGGTGGTTCCCATATCAGCTCTGGAAACACCATATATTTT
cdr3_aa: CASSQGGSHISSGNTIYF

clone_size: .
d_call: .
v_call: TRBV7-3
j_call: TRBJ1-6
cdr3_length: 13
cdr3_nt: TGTGCCAGCAGCCAAGCAAGGAATTCACCCCTCCACTTT
cdr3_aa: CASSQARNSPLHF

clone_size: .
d_call: TRBD1
v_call: TRBV19
j_call: TRBJ1-1
cdr3_length: 13
cdr3_nt: TGTGCCAGTAATCTCGGGACAGGGAGTCACGTCGTCTTT
cdr3_aa: CASNLGTGSHVVF

clone_size: .
d_call: TRBD1
v_call: TRBV18
j_call: TRBJ1-1
cdr3_length: 16
cdr3_nt: TGTGCCAGCACCCTTTCGACAGGGGGTAGAGGTACTGAAGCTTTCTTT
cdr3_aa: CASTLSTGGRGTEAFF

clone_size: .
d_call: TRBD2
v_call: TRBV29-1
j_call: TRBJ2-1
cdr3_length: 19
cdr3_nt: TGCAGCGTTCAGAAGGGACTAGCGGGATGGGATAACTCCTACAATGAGCAGTTCTTC
cdr3_aa: CSVQKGLAGWDNSYNEQFF

clone_size: once
d_call: .
v_call: TRBV10-1
j_call: TRBJ2-5
cdr3_length: 13
cdr3_nt: TGCGCCTGCCAGCGGGCCTCCCAAGAGACCCAGTACTTC
cdr3_aa: CACQRASQETQYF

clone_size: .
d_call: .
v_call: TRBV7-2
j_call: TRBJ1-1
cdr3_length: 14
cdr3_nt: TGTGCCAGCAGCTTAGCGTCTTCGAACACTGAAGCTTTCTTT
cdr3_aa: CASSLASSNTEAFF

clone_size: .
d_call: .
v_call: TRBV19
j_call: TRBJ1-2
cdr3_length: 14
cdr3_nt: TGTGCCAGTATTATACCGGGGGACAACTATGGCTACACCTTC
cdr3_aa: CASIIPGDNYGYTF

clone_size: .
d_call: TRBD2
v_call: TRBV4-1
j_call: TRBJ2-7
cdr3_length: 14
cdr3_nt: TGCGCCAGCAGCCAGGCCAGCGGGAGCAACGAGCAGTACTTC
cdr3_aa: CASSQASGSNEQYF

clone_size: .
d_call: TRBD2
v_call: TRBV13
j_call: TRBJ2-1
cdr3_length: 16
cdr3_nt: TGTGCCAGCAGCTTAGAAGGAGCGGGAGGTCGGAATGAGCAGTTCTTC
cdr3_aa: CASSLEGAGGRNEQFF

clone_size: .
d_call: TRBD2
v_call: TRBV9
j_call: TRBJ2-1
cdr3_length: 16
cdr3_nt: TGTGCCAGCAGCGTAGCAGCGGGGGGTCCACCCAATGAGCAGTTCTTC
cdr3_aa: CASSVAAGGPPNEQFF

clone_size: .
d_call: TRBD2
v_call: TRBV13
j_call: TRBJ2-5
cdr3_length: 15
cdr3_nt: TGTGCCAGCAGCTTAAGGCGGGGGGCGGGAGAGACCCAGTACTTC
cdr3_aa: CASSLRRGAGETQYF

clone_size: .
d_call: TRBD1
v_call: TRBV12-5
j_call: TRBJ1-1
cdr3_length: 14
cdr3_nt: TGTGCTAGTGGCCCTACGACAGGGGCCACTGAAGCTTTCTTT
cdr3_aa: CASGPTTGATEAFF

clone_size: .
d_call: .
v_call: TRBV2
j_call: TRBJ1-2
cdr3_length: 13
cdr3_nt: TGTGCCAGCAGTGAAACTGAGAACTATGGCTACACCTTC
cdr3_aa: CASSETENYGYTF

clone_size: .
d_call: .
v_call: TRBV6-5
j_call: TRBJ1-6
cdr3_length: 15
cdr3_nt: TGTGCCAGCAGTCCCGACAGAGCCTCGGGTTCACCCCTCCACTTT
cdr3_aa: CASSPDRASGSPLHF